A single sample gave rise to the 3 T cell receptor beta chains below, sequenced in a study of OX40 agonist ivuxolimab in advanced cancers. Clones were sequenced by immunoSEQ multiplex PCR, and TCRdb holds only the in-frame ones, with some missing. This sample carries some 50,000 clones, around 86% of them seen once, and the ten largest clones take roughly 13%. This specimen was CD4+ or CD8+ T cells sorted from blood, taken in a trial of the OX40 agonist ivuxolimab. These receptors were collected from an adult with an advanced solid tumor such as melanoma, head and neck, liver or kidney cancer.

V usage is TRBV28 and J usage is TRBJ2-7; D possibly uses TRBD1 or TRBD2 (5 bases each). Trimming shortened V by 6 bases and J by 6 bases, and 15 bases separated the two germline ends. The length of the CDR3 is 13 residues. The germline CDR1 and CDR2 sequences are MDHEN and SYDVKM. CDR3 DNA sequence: TGTGCCAGCAGGCGGACCGGGACCTCCGAGCAGTACTTC. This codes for CASRRTGTSEQYF.

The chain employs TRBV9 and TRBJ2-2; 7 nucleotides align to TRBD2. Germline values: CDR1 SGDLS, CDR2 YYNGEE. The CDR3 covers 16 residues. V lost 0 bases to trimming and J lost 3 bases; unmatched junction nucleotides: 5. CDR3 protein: CASSVAAGVYTGELFF. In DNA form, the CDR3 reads TGTGCCAGCAGCGTAGCGGCGGGAGTTTACACCGGGGAGCTGTTTTTT.

CDR3 sequence reads: CASRPSGTAYGYTF. Here the CDR3 DNA reads TGTGCCAGCAGGCCGAGCGGGACAGCCTATGGCTACACCTTC. V gene TRBV28 combines with J gene TRBJ1-2; 7 bases fit TRBD1. Germline CDR1 MDHEN, CDR2 SYDVKM. V gave up 6 bases and J gave up 4 bases; unmatched junction bases: 8. The CDR3 is 14 residues long.